Below, 28 T cell receptor beta chains from the same sample are listed, as sequenced in a study of T cell responses to AZD1222 COVID-19 vaccine. Only in-frame clones appear in the TCRdb table, and some are missing; sequencing was by immunoSEQ multiplex PCR. Here the sample spans about 150,000 clones, roughly nine tenths being singletons. This specimen consisted of peripheral blood, obtained after recovery from COVID-19. These receptors were obtained from an adult who had recovered from COVID-19.

The V gene is TRBV7-3, the J gene TRBJ1-1, with D perhaps TRBD1 (5 bases). Germline V lookup: CDR1 SGHTA, CDR2 FQGTGA. V was pared by 2 bases and J by 5 bases, with 15 bases between. The CDR3 is 15 amino acids. CDR3: CASSLWVAGSTEAFF. The DNA of the CDR3 is TGTGCCAGCAGCTTATGGGTTGCAGGGTCTACTGAAGCTTTCTTT.

The CDR3 protein is CASSQDRGTEAFF. CDR3 DNA sequence: TGTGCCAGCTCTCAGGACAGGGGCACTGAAGCTTTCTTT. The chain employs TRBV18 and TRBJ1-1, with 9 positions matching TRBD1. V trimming: 6 bases; J trimming: 4 bases; junction bases outside the gene matches: 3. In germline, CDR1 is KGHSH, CDR2 LQKENI. The CDR3 is 13 residues long.

The chain links TRBV10-3 to TRBJ1-2, with D maybe TRBD1 (5 bases). V was trimmed by 0 bases and J by 8 bases, leaving 19 bases between them. CDR3 length: 16 residues. Germline V lookup: CDR1 ENHRY, CDR2 SYGVKD. The CDR3 here is CAISESAGKGSSGYTF. In DNA form, the CDR3 reads TGTGCCATCAGTGAGTCGGCAGGGAAGGGGTCTAGCGGCTACACCTTC.

This clone was counted only a few times. V is TRBV28 and J is TRBJ1-5; the D gene is possibly TRBD1 (5 bases). The CDR3 has 15 residues. Germline lookup yields CDR1 MDHEN and CDR2 SYDVKM. Trimming removed 5 bases at V and 0 bases at J, with 11 bases between. CDR3 DNA sequence: TGTGCCAGCAGTGGCCAGGGATATAGCAATCAGCCCCAGCATTTT. This translates into CASSGQGYSNQPQHF.

The rearrangement joins TRBV7-2 to TRBJ1-3, with D unclear. The CDR3 consists of 16 residues. CDR1 SGHTA and CDR2 FQGNSA come from the germline V gene. Trimming stripped 1 base from V and 0 bases from J, with 10 bases between. The CDR3 sequence: CASSLGRQLSGNTIYF. DNA for the CDR3: TGTGCCAGCAGCTTAGGGAGACAACTCTCTGGAAACACCATATATTTT. The complete variable domain, with remaining parts taken from reference TRBV7-2 and TRBJ1-3, reads GAGVSQSPSNKVTEKGKDVELRCDPISGHTALYWYRQSLGQGLEFLIYFQGNSAPDKSGLPSDRFSAERTGGSVSTLTIQRTQQEDSAVYLCASSLGRQLSGNTIYFGEGSWLTVV.

This clone has only one observation. The chain combines TRBV5-1 with TRBJ1-2; D possibly corresponds to TRBD1 (5 bases). The CDR3 extends over 19 amino acids. Germline assignment: CDR1 SGHRS and CDR2 YFSETQ. V gave up 2 bases and J gave up 2 bases, with 25 bases separating them. CDR3 amino acids: CASSLSPNQGANLNYGYTF. The CDR3 DNA sequence: TGCGCCAGCAGCTTAAGCCCAAACCAGGGAGCTAATTTAAACTATGGCTACACCTTC.

The rearrangement links TRBV6-5 to TRBJ2-1; 9 bases match TRBD2. With V trimmed by 6 bases and J by 8 bases, 2 bases remained unmatched. This CDR3 spans 12 amino acids. CDR1 is MNHEY, CDR2 SVGAGI, per germline. The CDR3 loop is CASRGLADEQFF. The CDR3 DNA sequence: TGTGCCAGCAGGGGACTAGCAGATGAGCAGTTCTTC.

This clone was detected only once. This sequence joins TRBV5-1 and TRBJ2-3, with TRBD1 identical over 12 bases. The junction had 3 bases not matched to a gene; V was cut back by 4 bases and J by 0 bases. Germline CDR1 reads SGHRS; CDR2 reads YFSETQ. The CDR3 extends over 16 amino acids. CDR3 in DNA: TGCGCCAGCAGCCTGGGACAGGGGGCGAGCACAGATACGCAGTATTTT. Its translation: CASSLGQGASTDTQYF.

The rearrangement joins TRBV7-2 to TRBJ1-2; D is possibly TRBD1 (5 bases). This CDR3 has 14 amino acids. Germline V gene sequence: CDR1 SGHTA, CDR2 FQGNSA. Trimming took off 2 bases at V and 3 bases at J, with 10 bases between the two ends. This CDR3 reads CASSLTREDYGYTF. CDR3 nucleotide sequence: TGTGCCAGCAGCTTAACCAGGGAGGACTATGGCTACACCTTC.

V and J are TRBV5-1 and TRBJ1-2, with a tentative D call TRBD1 (6 bases). Germline V lookup: CDR1 SGHRS, CDR2 YFSETQ. CDR3 size: 15 residues. The ends were cut back, 4 bases at V and 0 bases at J, with 13 bases in the middle. CDR3 protein: CASSPWTAANYGYTF. DNA for the CDR3: TGCGCCAGCAGCCCGTGGACAGCTGCTAACTATGGCTACACCTTC.

V gene TRBV10-3 combines with J gene TRBJ2-2; 9 positions agree with TRBD2. Germline V gene sequence: CDR1 ENHRY, CDR2 SYGVKD. J gave up 7 bases and V 3 bases, and 6 bases lay outside the gene matches. The CDR3 covers 15 residues. The CDR3 region is CAISDSGRAVGELFF. For the CDR3, the DNA is TGTGCCATCAGTGATAGCGGGAGAGCGGTCGGGGAGCTGTTTTTT.

The J gene is TRBJ2-3, the V gene TRBV2, with D possibly matching TRBD2 (5 bases). This CDR3 spans 12 amino acids. Germline-derived CDR1 and CDR2 are SNHLY and FYNNEI. V lost 4 bases, J lost 4 bases, and 6 bases lay in between. This CDR3 reads CASSASPDTQYF. CDR3 bases: TGTGCCAGCAGTGCTAGCCCAGATACGCAGTATTTT.

The chain joins TRBV3-1 (or the pseudogene TRBV3-2) to TRBJ2-3; TRBD2 matches at 8 bases. The V gene's germline CDR1 is LGHDT and CDR2 YNNKEL (reference sequence). V lost 4 bases and J lost 1; bases outside the gene matches: 1. The CDR3 contains 14 residues. The CDR3 sequence is CASSPAGGTDTQYF. For the CDR3, the DNA is TGTGCCAGCAGCCCAGCGGGGGGCACAGATACGCAGTATTTT.

The chain recombines TRBV6-5 with TRBJ2-3; maybe TRBD1 (6 bases). V was shortened by 5 bases and J by 3 bases, with 12 bases between the two germline ends. CDR3 size: 14 residues. Germline V gene lookup returns CDR1 MNHEY and CDR2 SVGAGI. The CDR3 loop reads CASSPRTETDTQYF. The CDR3 DNA reads as TGTGCCAGCAGTCCCCGGACAGAGACAGATACGCAGTATTTT.

The chain has TRBV10-2 and TRBJ2-7, with 7 bases that match TRBD1. Trimming cost V 5 bases and J 0 bases; bases outside gene matches: 7. The CDR3 spans 15 residues. Germline CDR1 reads WSHSY; CDR2 reads SAAADI. The CDR3 here is CASSSPGQSSYEQYF. The CDR3 bases are TGCGCCAGCAGTTCTCCGGGACAGAGCTCCTACGAGCAGTACTTC.

The chain links TRBV7-8 to TRBJ1-5, with 7 nucleotides matching TRBD1. Germline-derived CDR1 and CDR2 are SGHVS and FQNEAQ. Trimming cost V 5 bases and J 0 bases; bases outside gene matches: 10. The CDR3 loop spans 17 amino acids. Written as DNA, the CDR3 is TGTGCCAGCAGCCGTACAGGGGAAAAGGGTAGCAATCAGCCCCAGCATTTT. Translating it yields CASSRTGEKGSNQPQHF.

The chain joins TRBV19 to TRBJ1-5, with a weak D call TRBD1 (6 bases). Germline lookup yields CDR1 LNHDA and CDR2 SQIVND (reference sequence). The CDR3 extends over 15 amino acids. V shed 5 bases and J shed 10 bases, with 21 bases lying between them. The CDR3 here is CASSEQGNAGGPQHF. CDR3 DNA: TGTGCCAGTAGTGAACAGGGTAACGCGGGAGGACCCCAGCATTTT.

This chain joins TRBV6-1 and TRBJ1-2; D unclear. The CDR3 totals 15 residues. CDR1 MNHNS and CDR2 SASEGT come from the germline V gene. Between the trimmed V and J ends, which lost 1 base and 4 bases, there was a span of 13 bases. CDR3 residues: CASSEGSGSLYGYTF. The CDR3, as DNA: TGTGCCAGCAGTGAAGGGAGTGGGTCGCTCTATGGCTACACCTTC.

The rearrangement uses TRBV29-1 and TRBJ1-3; D is ambiguous. Germline values: CDR1 SQVTM, CDR2 ANQGSEA. This CDR3 region has 12 residues. CDR3 sequence: CSFIGSGNTIYF. The CDR3 coding sequence is TGCAGTTTTATCGGGTCTGGAAACACCATATATTTT.

The chain joins TRBV2 to TRBJ2-5; D gene unclear. V lost 5 bases to trimming and J lost 5 bases, with 15 bases between them. Germline values: CDR1 SNHLY, CDR2 FYNNEI. The CDR3 sequence is 14 residues long. The chain's CDR3 is CASSHRAGGETQYF. In DNA, the CDR3 is TGTGCCAGCAGTCATCGGGCCGGTGGGGAGACCCAGTACTTC.

The chain carries TRBV27 and TRBJ1-2; possibly TRBD1 for D (5 bases). The CDR3 is 15 amino acids. Per germline, CDR1 MNHEY and CDR2 SMNVEV (reference sequence). V was shortened by 1 base and J by 4 bases, with 13 bases between the two germline ends. The CDR3 coding sequence is TGTGCCAGCAGTTTATATGGGGGATATGGCTATGGCTACACCTTC. It codes for CASSLYGGYGYGYTF.

The chain has TRBV6-6 and TRBJ2-7, with D unclear. The CDR3 contains 13 residues. Trimming removed 6 bases from V and 7 bases from J, with 16 bases in between. Germline V CDR1 and CDR2: MNHNY, SVGAGI (reference sequence). This CDR3 reads CASSPLGMGEQYF. DNA of the CDR3: TGTGCCAGCAGCCCTCTCGGTATGGGGGAGCAGTACTTC.

V usage is TRBV28 and J usage is TRBJ2-7; TRBD2 might be the D (6 bases). CDR1 and CDR2 (germline): MDHEN, SYDVKM. Trimming removed 7 bases at V and 2 bases at J, with 12 bases between. The CDR3 runs to 13 residues. The CDR3 sequence is CASTPGGAYEQYF. The CDR3 DNA follows: TGTGCCAGCACCCCTGGAGGGGCCTACGAGCAGTACTTC.

The rearrangement uses TRBV29-1 and TRBJ2-2, with TRBD1 matching 12 bases. The trim removed 7 bases at V and 6 bases at J, leaving 6 bases unmatched. Germline assignment: CDR1 SQVTM and CDR2 ANQGSEA. The CDR3 spans 14 residues. CDR3 DNA: TGCAGCGCTCCGGGACAGGGGGCCTCCGGGGAGCTGTTTTTT. This encodes CSAPGQGASGELFF.

V and J are TRBV5-4 and TRBJ1-2; tentatively, D is TRBD1 (5 bases). CDR3 length: 13 residues. Trimming took off 0 bases at V and 3 bases at J, with 6 bases between the two ends. Germline CDR1 is SGHNT and CDR2 is YYREEE (reference sequence). CDR3 nucleotide sequence: TGTGCCAGCAGCTTGGGGGGGGACTATGGCTACACCTTC. Its translation is CASSLGGDYGYTF. The full variable domain, with the rest looked up from reference TRBV5-4 and TRBJ1-2, is ETGVTQSPTHLIKTRGQQVTLRCSSQSGHNTVSWYQQALGQGPQFIFQYYREEENGRGNFPPRFSGLQFPNYSSELNVNALELDDSALYLCASSLGGDYGYTFGSGTRLTVV.

The rearrangement joins TRBV6-6 to TRBJ1-3, with 12 bases aligning to TRBD1. The germline V gene encodes CDR1 MNHNY and CDR2 SVGAGI (reference sequence). Trimming cost V 5 bases and J 4 bases; bases outside gene matches: 3. This CDR3 is built from 15 residues. DNA for the CDR3: TGTGCCAGCAGTGGAGGGACAGGGGGCGGAAACACCATATATTTT. Encoded protein: CASSGGTGGGNTIYF.

This clone occurred a few times. This rearrangement joins TRBV29-1 to TRBJ1-2; a possible D gene is TRBD1 (6 bases). The CDR3 consists of 12 residues. Germline-derived CDR1 and CDR2 are SQVTM and ANQGSEA. V dropped 3 bases and J dropped 8 bases, with 13 bases sitting between them. This CDR3 is CSVDNRAGGYTF. The CDR3 DNA follows: TGCAGCGTTGACAACAGGGCGGGGGGCTACACCTTC.

V and J are TRBV29-1 and TRBJ1-2, with 8 bases aligning to TRBD1. CDR3 length: 16 residues. Germline CDR1 is SQVTM and CDR2 is ANQGSEA. Losses at the gene ends were 1 base for V and 0 bases for J; bases not matched to a gene: 7. CDR3 bases: TGCAGCGTTGAAGGGGAACAGGGGGAATCTAACTATGGCTACACCTTC. It encodes CSVEGEQGESNYGYTF.